This TCR beta chain is from a study of OX40 agonist ivuxolimab in advanced cancers. As for the study in general: The group had a mean age of 60 years, ranged from roughly 23 to 79, and was 75% to 85% male.

As concerns this clone: The antigen remains unidentified.

The length of the CDR3 is 17 residues. V shed 0 bases and J shed 8 bases, with 19 bases lying between them. Germline lookup yields CDR1 SNHLY and CDR2 FYNNEI. Study results and caveats: Within 6 weeks, CD4+ and CD8+ blood T cells expanded clonally at 0.1 to 3.0 mg/kg. Averaging showed that CD8+ T cells had more expanded clones than CD4+ did.

Measured with immunoSEQ multiplex PCR; TCRdb has only the in-frame clones, and not every one. The sample records fewer than 85,000 clones, 90% to 95% being singletons. The sample consisted of CD4+ or CD8+ T cells sorted from blood, taken in a trial of the OX40 agonist ivuxolimab. This chain links TRBV2 with TRBJ1-4; perhaps TRBD1 as D (6 bases). This TCR came from an adult with an advanced solid tumor such as melanoma, head and neck, liver or kidney cancer. The CDR3 here is CASSEARGGRSLEKLFF. The CDR3 DNA reads TGTGCCAGCAGTGAAGCGAGGGGGGGGCGCTCCTTAGAAAAACTGTTTTTT.